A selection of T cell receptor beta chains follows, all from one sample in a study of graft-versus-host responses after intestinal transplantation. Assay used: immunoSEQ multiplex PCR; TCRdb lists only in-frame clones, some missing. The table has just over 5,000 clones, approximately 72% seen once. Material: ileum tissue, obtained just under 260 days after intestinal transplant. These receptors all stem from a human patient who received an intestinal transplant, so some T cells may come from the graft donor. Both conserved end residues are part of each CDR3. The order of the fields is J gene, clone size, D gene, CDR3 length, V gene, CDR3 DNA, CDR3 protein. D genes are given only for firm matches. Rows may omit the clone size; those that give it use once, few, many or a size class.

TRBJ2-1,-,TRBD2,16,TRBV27,TGTGCCAGCAGTTCGGGGACTAGCGGGAGGGCTAGTGAGCAGTTCTTC,CASSSGTSGRASEQFF
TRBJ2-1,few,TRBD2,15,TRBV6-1,TGTGCCAGCAGTGAAAGCGGGAGGGCCGGGAATGAGCAGTTCTTC,CASSESGRAGNEQFF
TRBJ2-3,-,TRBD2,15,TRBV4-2,TGTGCCAGCAGCCAAGATCGGGGGGGCCCAGATACGCAGTATTTT,CASSQDRGGPDTQYF
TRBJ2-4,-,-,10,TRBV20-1,TGCAGTGCTAGGTTGGAGGTTCAGTACTTC,CSARLEVQYF
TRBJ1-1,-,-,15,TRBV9,TGTGCCAGCAGCACCTCGGGGTTAATGAACACTGAAGCTTTCTTT,CASSTSGLMNTEAFF
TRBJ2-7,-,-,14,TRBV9,TGTGCCAGCAGCGTAGGCGTCTCGACCTACGAGCAGTACTTC,CASSVGVSTYEQYF
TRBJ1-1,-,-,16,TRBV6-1,TGTGCCAGCAGTGAATTCGGCGGGAGGGGTGACACTGAAGCTTTCTTT,CASSEFGGRGDTEAFF
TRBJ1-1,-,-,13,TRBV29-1,TGCAGCGTGAAAGACAGGCCTAACACTGAAGCTTTCTTT,CSVKDRPNTEAFF
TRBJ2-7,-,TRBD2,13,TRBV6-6,TGTGCCAGCAGGGGGGGGTCCCCCTACGAGCAGTACTTC,CASRGGSPYEQYF
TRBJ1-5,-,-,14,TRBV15,TGTGCCACCAGCACCACAGGGTACAATCAGCCCCAGCATTTT,CATSTTGYNQPQHF
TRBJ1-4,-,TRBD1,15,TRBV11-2,TGTGCCAGCAGCTTTAACAGGGGTGCTAATGAAAAACTGTTTTTT,CASSFNRGANEKLFF
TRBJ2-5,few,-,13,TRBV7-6,TGTGCCAGCAGCTTAGCGTTCGGGGAGACCCAGTACTTC,CASSLAFGETQYF
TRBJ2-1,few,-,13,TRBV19,TGTGCCAGTAGTGCGAGCCCCAGGGGTGAGCAGTTCTTC,CASSASPRGEQFF
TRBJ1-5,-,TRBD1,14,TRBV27,TGTGCCAGCAGTCTAGACAGGGGGTGGCAGCCCCAGCATTTT,CASSLDRGWQPQHF
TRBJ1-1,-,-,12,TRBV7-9,TGTGCCAGCAGACAGTGGAACACTGAAGCTTTCTTT,CASRQWNTEAFF
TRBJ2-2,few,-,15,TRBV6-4,TGTGCCAGCAGTGGGTGGGGACTTCACACCGGGGAGCTGTTTTTT,CASSGWGLHTGELFF
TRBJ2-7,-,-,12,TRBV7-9,TGTGCCAGCAGCTTTAACTCCTACGAGCAGTACTTC,CASSFNSYEQYF
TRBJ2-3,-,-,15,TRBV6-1,TGTGCCAGCAGTCCAGCTTTCGCAGGCGAAGATACGCAGTATTTT,CASSPAFAGEDTQYF
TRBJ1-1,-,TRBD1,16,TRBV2,TGTGCCAGCCGAGCCGGGACAGGGAAAACGAACACTGAAGCTTTCTTT,CASRAGTGKTNTEAFF
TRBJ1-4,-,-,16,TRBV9,TGTGCCAGCAGCCTCGGAGGAGGCCAGGGGATTGAAAAACTGTTTTTT,CASSLGGGQGIEKLFF
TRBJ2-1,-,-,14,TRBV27,TGTGCCAGCAGACTAGCCCCTCTAAGGAATGAGCAGTTCTTC,CASRLAPLRNEQFF
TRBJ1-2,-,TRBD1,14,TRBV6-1,TGTGCCAGCAGTGAAGGGACAGGGGGCTATGGCTACACCTTC,CASSEGTGGYGYTF
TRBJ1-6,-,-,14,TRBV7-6,TGTGCCAGCAGCTTAGGAGGGGGACCCTCACCCCTCCACTTT,CASSLGGGPSPLHF
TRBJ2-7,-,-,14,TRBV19,TGTGCCAGTAGTATAGACTTGACAAACCACGAGCAGTACTTC,CASSIDLTNHEQYF
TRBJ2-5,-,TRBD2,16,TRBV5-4,TGTGCCAGCAGCCGAGGGGGTAGCGGGAGATTAGAGACCCAGTACTTC,CASSRGGSGRLETQYF
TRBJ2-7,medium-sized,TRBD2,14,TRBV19,TGTGCCAGTAGCATAGCGGGGGGGGCCTACGAGCAGTACTTC,CASSIAGGAYEQYF
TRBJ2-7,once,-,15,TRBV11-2,TGTGCCAGCAGCTTAGTACTAGGGCCCGACTACGAGCAGTACTTC,CASSLVLGPDYEQYF
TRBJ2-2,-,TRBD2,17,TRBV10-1,TGCGCCAGCGCCCCCGGGACTAGCGGATTCCTGATCGGGGAGCTGTTTTTT,CASAPGTSGFLIGELFF
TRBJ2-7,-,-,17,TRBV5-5,TGTGCCAGCAGCTTCTCTTCGGGTACAGGGCTCCCCTACGAGCAGTACTTC,CASSFSSGTGLPYEQYF
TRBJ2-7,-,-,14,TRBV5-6,TGTGCCAGCAGCTTGGCCGGGAGCCCCTACGAGCAGTACTTC,CASSLAGSPYEQYF
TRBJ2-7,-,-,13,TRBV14,TGTGCCAGCAGCCCTCGGGAGACCTACGAGCAGTACTTC,CASSPRETYEQYF
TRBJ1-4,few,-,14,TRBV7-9,TGTGCCAGCAGCCTACAGGGTACTAATGAAAAACTGTTTTTT,CASSLQGTNEKLFF
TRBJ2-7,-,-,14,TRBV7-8,TGTGCCAGCAGCTTATATGGGAGAACGGAGGAGCAGTACTTC,CASSLYGRTEEQYF
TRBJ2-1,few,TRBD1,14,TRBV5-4,TGTGCCAGCAGACGGGACAGGGGGAATGATGAGCAGTTCTTC,CASRRDRGNDEQFF
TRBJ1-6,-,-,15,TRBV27,TGTGCCAGCAGGGGGGGAAGCTCCTATAATTCACCCCTCCACTTT,CASRGGSSYNSPLHF
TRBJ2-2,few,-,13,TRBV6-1,TGTGCCAGCAATCGGGAGAGTCCCGGGGAGCTGTTTTTT,CASNRESPGELFF
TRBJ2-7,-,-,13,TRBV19,TGTGCCAGTAGTATAGACAGGGGCTACGAGCAGTACTTC,CASSIDRGYEQYF
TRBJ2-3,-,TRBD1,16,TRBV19,TGTGCCAGTAGATGGGGACAGGGTTCAATCACAGATACGCAGTATTTT,CASRWGQGSITDTQYF
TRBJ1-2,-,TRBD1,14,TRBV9,TGTGCCAGCACGCCGGGACAGGAGTACTATGGCTACACCTTC,CASTPGQEYYGYTF
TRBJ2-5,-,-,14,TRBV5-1,TGCGCCAGCAGCGCTTATACGGTATTGGAGACCCAGTACTTC,CASSAYTVLETQYF
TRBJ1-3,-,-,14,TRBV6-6,TGTGCCAGCAGTTACCGGGACTCTGGAAACACCATATATTTT,CASSYRDSGNTIYF
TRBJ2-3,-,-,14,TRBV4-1,TGCGCCAGCAGCAGATACCCATTAGCGGATACGCAGTATTTT,CASSRYPLADTQYF
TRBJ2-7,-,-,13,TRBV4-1,TGCGCCAGCAGCCAAGATCGGTACTACGAGCAGTACTTC,CASSQDRYYEQYF
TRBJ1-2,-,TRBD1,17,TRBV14,TGTGCCAGCAGCCAATTTTTCCGGGACAGGGTTAACTATGGCTACACCTTC,CASSQFFRDRVNYGYTF
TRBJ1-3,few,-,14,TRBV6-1,TGTGCCAGCAGTGAAGGGACAGTTGGAAACACCATATATTTT,CASSEGTVGNTIYF
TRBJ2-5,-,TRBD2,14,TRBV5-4,TGTGCCAGCAGCCTAATAGGGACTAGAGAGACCCAGTACTTC,CASSLIGTRETQYF
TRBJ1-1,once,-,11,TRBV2,TGTGCCAGTGGAGGGGCTTGGGGAGCTTTCTTT,CASGGAWGAFF
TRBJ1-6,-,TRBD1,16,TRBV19,TGTGCCAGTAGGAATCCATACAGGGGGCTTAATTCACCCCTCCACTTT,CASRNPYRGLNSPLHF
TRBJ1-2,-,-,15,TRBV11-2,TGTGCCAGCAGCTTAGATGTTGGAGGCGCCTATGGCTACACCTTC,CASSLDVGGAYGYTF
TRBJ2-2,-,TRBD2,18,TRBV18,TGTGCCAGCTCACGTAGGGGCCTAGCGGGAGTATGGACCGGGGAGCTGTTTTTT,CASSRRGLAGVWTGELFF
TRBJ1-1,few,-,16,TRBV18,TGTGCCAGCTCAGGGCGGGCATCTGCCCAACCCACCGAAGCTTTCTTT,CASSGRASAQPTEAFF
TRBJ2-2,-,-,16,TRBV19,TGTGCCAGTAGTATTGCGACCCAGGCTTATACCGGGGAGCTGTTTTTT,CASSIATQAYTGELFF
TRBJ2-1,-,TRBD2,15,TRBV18,TGTGCCAGCTCACCGGAGCGGGAGTGGGTAAATGAGCAGTTCTTC,CASSPEREWVNEQFF
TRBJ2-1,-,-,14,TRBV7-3,TGTGCCAGCAGCTTCGACAGCTCCTACAATGAGCAGTTCTTC,CASSFDSSYNEQFF
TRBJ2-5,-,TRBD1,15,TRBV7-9,TGTGCCAGCAGCTTAGGACAGGGGATGTTTGAGACCCAGTACTTC,CASSLGQGMFETQYF
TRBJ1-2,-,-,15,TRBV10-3,TGTGCCATCAGTGAGTACAGAAAGACTAACTATGGCTACACCTTC,CAISEYRKTNYGYTF
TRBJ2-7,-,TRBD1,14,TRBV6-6,TGTGCCAGCAGCCACAGGGACAGGGGAGGGGAGCAGTACTTC,CASSHRDRGGEQYF
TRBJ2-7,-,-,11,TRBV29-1,TGCAGCGCCCGACATTACTACGAGCAGTACTTC,CSARHYYEQYF